These 29 T cell receptor beta chains originate from one sample sequenced in a study of T cell responses to AZD1222 COVID-19 vaccine. The data were produced by immunoSEQ multiplex PCR, yet TCRdb's version contains in-frame clones alone and is incomplete. The data show just over 150,000 clones, about 88% seen once. Material: peripheral blood, obtained after recovery from COVID-19. All receptors come from an adult who had recovered from COVID-19.

In regard to this clone: Its ends do not fully match the called genes, so a read error is possible. V and J are TRBV7-7 and TRBJ2-7, with 7 bases matching TRBD1. The CDR3 is 14 residues long. Germline CDR1 is SSHAT and CDR2 is FNYEAQ (reference sequence). The chain's CDR3 is CASSTSQGAYEQYF. The CDR3 DNA is TGTGCTAGCAGCACATCGCAGGGGGCCTACGAGCAGTACTTC.

A single count supports this clone. The chain uses TRBV7-2 and TRBJ1-1; no clear D gene. CDR1 is SGHTA, CDR2 FQGNSA, per germline. The CDR3 has 15 residues. V was trimmed by 1 base and J by 0 bases, leaving 9 bases between them. The CDR3 DNA sequence: TGTGCCAGCAGCTTAGAGGCGGCGATGAACACTGAAGCTTTCTTT. It translates to CASSLEAAMNTEAFF.

The rearrangement uses TRBV7-3 and TRBJ1-5; D ambiguous. The germline V gene encodes CDR1 SGHTA and CDR2 FQGTGA. The CDR3 runs 13 residues. The V end lost 2 bases, the J end lost 3 bases, and 5 bases lay between the germline ends. The CDR3 nucleotides read TGTGCCAGCAGCTTACAACCCAATCAGCCCCAGCATTTT. The encoded protein is CASSLQPNQPQHF.

The chain employs TRBV6-5 and TRBJ1-4; 7 bases align to TRBD1. The CDR3 runs to 13 residues. With 6 bases clipped from V and 4 bases from J, the junction kept 2 bases outside the gene matches. The germline gives CDR1 MNHEY, CDR2 SVGAGI. In DNA, the CDR3 is TGTGCCAGCAGGAGGGACAGTAATGAAAAACTGTTTTTT. It encodes CASRRDSNEKLFF.

The gene calls are TRBV4-1 and TRBJ1-5; tentatively, D is TRBD1 (6 bases). The CDR3 contains 15 residues. The germline V gene has CDR1 MGHRA and CDR2 YSYEKL. The V end lost 5 bases, the J end lost 3 bases, and 14 bases lay between the germline ends. The CDR3 DNA is TGCGCCAGCAGCGAAGCAGGACAGAACAATCAGCCCCAGCATTTT. Translated: CASSEAGQNNQPQHF.

This clone has only a few counts. This rearrangement joins TRBV2 to TRBJ2-2; D may correspond to TRBD1 or TRBD2 (5 bases each). The V end lost 5 bases, the J end lost 4 bases, and 17 bases lay between the germline ends. The CDR3 length is 16 residues. CDR1 is SNHLY and CDR2 is FYNNEI in the germline V gene. The CDR3 spells CASSSLPGPPTGELFF. The DNA of the CDR3 is TGTGCCAGCAGTTCTCTCCCGGGACCCCCCACCGGGGAGCTGTTTTTT.

The chain uses TRBV3-1 (or the pseudogene TRBV3-2) and TRBJ1-2, with a weak D call TRBD1 (5 bases). This CDR3 has 14 amino acids. Germline V gives CDR1 LGHDT, CDR2 YNNKEL (reference sequence). V dropped 1 base and J dropped 4 bases, with 10 bases sitting between them. CDR3 nucleotide sequence: TGTGCCAGCAGCCAAGGTGGACAAGTCTATGGCTACACCTTC. Translated: CASSQGGQVYGYTF.

V usage is TRBV7-9 and J usage is TRBJ2-7; 7 bases line up with TRBD1. This CDR3 is built from 15 residues. Germline assignment: CDR1 SEHNR and CDR2 FQNEAQ (reference sequence). The J segment lost 4 bases and the V segment lost 4 bases, leaving 10 bases of the junction unmatched. CDR3 sequence: CASSSPGDREYEQYF. The CDR3 nucleotides are TGTGCCAGCAGCTCCCCCGGGGACAGAGAATACGAGCAGTACTTC.

In this sample, this clone turned up once. This rearrangement joins TRBV7-2 to TRBJ1-3; no firm D call. Between the trimmed V and J ends, which lost 3 bases and 4 bases, there was a span of 7 bases. The CDR3 is made up of 13 amino acids. The germline V gene has CDR1 SGHTA and CDR2 FQGNSA. The DNA of the CDR3 is TGTGCCAGCAGCTTCTACCAAGGAAACACCATATATTTT. Translated: CASSFYQGNTIYF. The whole variable domain, filled in from reference TRBV7-2 and TRBJ1-3, reads GAGVSQSPSNKVTEKGKDVELRCDPISGHTALYWYRQSLGQGLEFLIYFQGNSAPDKSGLPSDRFSAERTGGSVSTLTIQRTQQEDSAVYLCASSFYQGNTIYFGEGSWLTVV.

V usage is TRBV18 and J usage is TRBJ2-2, with 8 bases matching TRBD2. The CDR3 has 16 amino acids. From germline, CDR1 is KGHSH and CDR2 LQKENI. V shed 1 base and J 2 bases; nucleotides not matched to a gene: 3. The CDR3 region has the DNA TGTGCCAGCTCACCACTTACTAGCGGAAACACCGGGGAGCTGTTTTTT. Its translation is CASSPLTSGNTGELFF.

This clone is a singleton in its sample. The chain has TRBV5-8 and TRBJ2-7; tentatively, D is TRBD2 (6 bases). The CDR3 totals 14 residues. The V gene's germline CDR1 is SGHTS and CDR2 YDEGEE. V dropped 1 base and J dropped 5 bases, with 13 bases sitting between them. CDR3 amino acids: CASSLQGLQHEQYF. CDR3 DNA sequence: TGTGCCAGCAGCTTGCAGGGACTGCAACACGAGCAGTACTTC.

The chain combines TRBV29-1 with TRBJ1-1, with a possible D match to TRBD1 (6 bases). Germline V gives CDR1 SQVTM, CDR2 ANQGSEA. Trimming cost V 5 bases and J 1 base, with 8 bases left between them. The CDR3 is 12 amino acids. The CDR3 bases are TGCAGCGTTTCAGGGGAGAACACTGAAGCTTTCTTT. It specifies CSVSGENTEAFF.

The chain carries TRBV7-3 and TRBJ2-2; a weak D match, TRBD1 (5 bases). The CDR3 runs 14 residues. The germline V and J ends were trimmed by 4 bases and 1 base, with 7 bases remaining between them. Germline V gives CDR1 SGHTA, CDR2 FQGTGA. The CDR3 DNA follows: TGTGCCAGCAGCTGGGGCGGGAACACCGGGGAGCTGTTTTTT. Residues: CASSWGGNTGELFF.

This chain connects TRBV6-2 or TRBV6-3 to TRBJ2-1, with TRBD2 identical over 10 bases. Germline V gene lookup returns CDR1 MNHEY and CDR2 SVGEGT. Losses at the gene ends were 5 bases for V and 12 bases for J; bases not matched to a gene: 22. The CDR3 consists of 18 residues. This CDR3 reads CASSLLSTGTSASSAQFF. The CDR3 DNA reads TGTGCCAGCAGTCTACTTTCGACCGGGACTAGCGCATCGAGTGCGCAGTTCTTC.

The chain couples TRBV6-5 to TRBJ2-5; D possibly matches TRBD1 or TRBD2 (5 bases each). CDR1 and CDR2 (germline): MNHEY, SVGAGI. The CDR3 contains 15 residues. V was clipped by 5 bases and J by 3 bases, with 16 bases between them. CDR3 in amino acids: CASSLYGTGEETQYF. In DNA form, the CDR3 reads TGTGCCAGCAGTCTCTACGGGACGGGCGAAGAGACCCAGTACTTC.

The chain recombines TRBV4-2 with TRBJ1-1, with 7 bases aligning to TRBD1. The germline V gene has CDR1 LGHNA and CDR2 YNFKEQ. V dropped 1 base and J dropped 0; count of bases not matched to a gene: 2. The CDR3 length is 15 residues. This chain's CDR3 is CASSQGGTVNTEAFF. The DNA of the CDR3 is TGTGCCAGCAGCCAAGGAGGGACAGTGAACACTGAAGCTTTCTTT.

This clone was detected only once. V usage is TRBV13 and J usage is TRBJ1-1; D unresolved. The CDR3 runs 15 residues. V lost 5 bases to trimming and J lost 0 bases, with 13 bases between them. Germline V gene data show CDR1 as PRHDT and CDR2 as FYEKMQ (reference sequence). DNA for the CDR3: TGTGCCAGCAGCCGAAAAAGGCAGGTGAACACTGAAGCTTTCTTT. This gives the protein CASSRKRQVNTEAFF.

This clone was seen a single time. V usage is TRBV7-2 and J usage is TRBJ1-1; D may be TRBD1 (5 bases). The V end lost 6 bases, the J end lost 4 bases, and 18 bases lay between the germline ends. This CDR3 has 15 amino acids. Per germline, CDR1 SGHTA and CDR2 FQGNSA. The CDR3: CASRLPGGKSTEAFF. The CDR3 nucleotides read TGTGCCAGCAGATTGCCGGGGGGTAAGAGCACTGAAGCTTTCTTT.

Here the CDR3 reads CASSQGQAGNTEAFF. CDR3 DNA: TGCGCCAGCAGCCAAGGACAGGCTGGGAACACTGAAGCTTTCTTT. J is TRBJ1-1 and V is TRBV4-3, with D tentatively TRBD1 (6 bases). CDR3 length equals 15 residues. Trimming cost V 1 base and J 1 base, with 10 bases left between them. The V gene's germline CDR1 is LGHNA and CDR2 YSLEER.

The chain couples TRBV4-1 to TRBJ1-2, with 9 bases matching TRBD1. V lost 3 bases, J lost 3 bases, and 2 bases stayed unmatched. The CDR3 extends over 14 amino acids. CDR1 MGHRA and CDR2 YSYEKL come from the germline V gene. This CDR3 reads CASSQGTGYYGYTF. CDR3 DNA: TGCGCCAGCAGCCAGGGGACAGGGTACTATGGCTACACCTTC.

The chain uses TRBV4-1 and TRBJ2-7, with 8 bases fitting TRBD2. V shed 0 bases, J shed 6 bases, and the junction held 4 bases outside the gene matches. From germline, CDR1 is MGHRA and CDR2 YSYEKL. There are 14 residues in the CDR3. CDR3 coding DNA: TGCGCCAGCAGCCAAGATCGTCTAGCGGGCGAGCAGTACTTC. It encodes CASSQDRLAGEQYF.

The rearrangement links TRBV7-3 to TRBJ2-7, with 7 bases aligning to TRBD2. The CDR3 is made up of 13 amino acids. In germline, CDR1 is SGHTA, CDR2 FQGTGA. Trimming took 3 bases from V and 5 from J; bases not matched to a gene: 4. CDR3 sequence (DNA): TGTGCCAGCAGCTTCCAGGCGGGAGACGAGCAGTACTTC. Protein: CASSFQAGDEQYF.

The chain carries TRBV15 and TRBJ1-4; D gene unclear. The V end lost 2 bases, the J end lost 7 bases, and 14 bases lay between the germline ends. The CDR3 totals 15 residues. From germline, CDR1 is LNHNV and CDR2 YYDKDF (reference sequence). The CDR3 loop reads CATSRLTPGGEKLFF. CDR3 DNA sequence: TGTGCCACCAGCAGACTCACCCCGGGAGGTGAAAAACTGTTTTTT.

This clone was detected a few times. The chain is built from TRBV29-1 and TRBJ2-7, with D perhaps assigned TRBD1 or TRBD2 (5 bases each). V gave up 4 bases and J gave up 6 bases, with 19 bases separating them. This CDR3 is built from 14 residues. The germline CDR1 and CDR2 sequences are SQVTM and ANQGSEA. The CDR3 here is CSVGPRGPTSEQYF. The CDR3 DNA reads TGCAGCGTTGGACCCCGGGGCCCGACGTCCGAGCAGTACTTC.

This clone was counted a single time. The CDR3 reads CASSLGWGDYGYTF. CDR3 sequence (DNA): TGTGCCAGCAGCTTAGGGTGGGGCGACTATGGCTACACCTTC. The chain recombines TRBV7-2 with TRBJ1-2; D might be TRBD1 (5 bases). V was cut by 1 base and J by 3 bases, with 9 bases left in between. Per germline, CDR1 SGHTA and CDR2 FQGNSA. The CDR3 contains 14 residues.

The chain carries TRBV7-6 and TRBJ1-1, with D tentatively TRBD1 (5 bases). Deletions cut 5 bases from V and 1 base from J, with 11 bases between. This CDR3 is 14 amino acids long. Looked up from germline, CDR1 is SGHVS and CDR2 is FNYEAQ. For the CDR3, the DNA is TGTGCCAGCAGCCCCCGGCAGGGGAACACTGAAGCTTTCTTT. It codes for CASSPRQGNTEAFF.

This clone was observed once. V and J are TRBV4-1 and TRBJ2-1, with 12 bases fitting TRBD2. CDR3 length equals 15 residues. V lost 0 bases, J lost 14 bases, and 8 bases stayed unmatched. The germline CDR1 and CDR2 sequences are MGHRA and YSYEKL. The CDR3 spells CASSQDSLAGGHEFF. In DNA form, the CDR3 reads TGCGCCAGCAGCCAAGATTCGCTAGCGGGGGGGCATGAGTTCTTC.

The V and J genes are TRBV2 and TRBJ1-2; D is ambiguous. The V end was cut by 6 bases, the J end by 1 base, with 12 bases between. This CDR3 is 14 amino acids long. Per germline, CDR1 SNHLY and CDR2 FYNNEI. The CDR3 DNA follows: TGTGCCAGCAGGGGTCGAGGCCATAACTATGGCTACACCTTC. This gives the protein CASRGRGHNYGYTF.

The chain employs TRBV18 and TRBJ1-1, with D possibly being TRBD1 (5 bases). The CDR3 runs 14 residues. The germline V gene has CDR1 KGHSH and CDR2 LQKENI. Deletions cut 0 bases from V and 11 bases from J, with 16 bases between. CDR3 protein: CASSPPGDAAGAFF. CDR3 nucleotides: TGTGCCAGCTCACCACCGGGGGACGCAGCGGGGGCTTTCTTT.